A selection of T cell receptor beta chains follows, all from one sample in a study of shared clonotypes between healthy human individuals. Method: immunoSEQ multiplex PCR; TCRdb's copy keeps in-frame clones and lacks some. In the table there are roughly 2.5 million clones, roughly 92% of which are singletons. Sequenced material: naive CD4+ T cells sorted from blood. All receptors derive from a man aged 18 to 30 in good health. Both conserved end residues are part of each CDR3. The D gene is left open where the match is weak. Clone size is stated in some rows and not others, as once, few, many or a class when expanded.

clone_size	d_call	j_call	v_call	cdr3_nt	cdr3_aa
.	.	TRBJ2-7	TRBV28	TGTGCCAGCAGCCGCATGGGGTCCTACGAGCAGTACTTC	CASSRMGSYEQYF
.	TRBD1	TRBJ2-7	TRBV27	TGTGCCAGCAGTCCCCCGGACAGGTTGGGTCCCTACGAGCAGTACTTC	CASSPPDRLGPYEQYF
.	TRBD1	TRBJ1-2	TRBV30	TGTGCCTGGGGACAGGGATATGGCTACACCTTC	CAWGQGYGYTF
.	TRBD2	TRBJ2-5	TRBV7-2	TGTGCCAGCAGCTTAGCGGAAAGGACTAGCGGGTTAAGGGGGACCCAGTACTTC	CASSLAERTSGLRGTQYF
.	TRBD1	TRBJ1-4	TRBV2	TGTGCCAGCAGCTCGGACAGGGCGGACGAAAAACTGTTTTTT	CASSSDRADEKLFF
.	.	TRBJ2-3	TRBV5-6	TGTGCCAGCAGCCCTCTGGGAGCAGATACGCAGTATTTT	CASSPLGADTQYF
once	.	TRBJ2-7	TRBV4-1	TGCGCCAGCAGCCAAGCCCAGAACCTACGCTACGAGCAGTACTTC	CASSQAQNLRYEQYF
once	.	TRBJ2-4	TRBV5-4	TGTGCCAGCAGCCCCCGAGGTGGTTTAGCCAAAAACATTCAGTACTTC	CASSPRGGLAKNIQYF
.	TRBD2	TRBJ2-4	TRBV27	TGTGCCAGCAGTTTATCGGGAAGCGGGGTAGCCAAAAACATTCAGTACTTC	CASSLSGSGVAKNIQYF
.	TRBD1	TRBJ2-7	TRBV7-8	TGTGCCAGCAGCGACAGGGCGGGCTACGAGCAGTACTTC	CASSDRAGYEQYF
.	TRBD1	TRBJ2-7	TRBV11-2	TGTGCCAGCAGCGTCCAGGGACAGGGGCTAACCTACGAGCAGTACTTC	CASSVQGQGLTYEQYF
.	TRBD1	TRBJ2-3	TRBV2	TGTGCCAGTTCAAGCCAGGGGGCGCTGAGCACAGATACGCAGTATTTT	CASSSQGALSTDTQYF
few	TRBD1	TRBJ1-6	TRBV7-2	TGTGCCAGCAGCTTAGACCAGGGGGCTCAGTCCCTCCACTTT	CASSLDQGAQSLHF
.	TRBD1	TRBJ1-6	TRBV23-1	TGCGCCAGCAGTCAACGTCCACAGGGGAGGCGTAATTCACCCCTCCACTTT	CASSQRPQGRRNSPLHF
.	.	TRBJ2-4	TRBV7-2	TGTGCCAGCAGCTTTGGGTCTTACGGGGGAAACATTCAGTACTTC	CASSFGSYGGNIQYF
.	.	TRBJ1-1	TRBV10-1	TGCGCCAGCAGTGCCCGAGGGGCTAACACTGAAGCTTTCTTT	CASSARGANTEAFF
.	.	TRBJ1-2	TRBV4-2	TGTGCCAGCAGGCGGACAGCGGGGTATGGCTACACCTTC	CASRRTAGYGYTF
.	.	TRBJ2-5	TRBV7-9	TGTGCCAGCAGCTCCCGGGAGACCCAGTACTTC	CASSSRETQYF
.	TRBD1	TRBJ2-2	TRBV5-1	TGCGCCAGCAAACGAGGGGGCGACACCGGGGAGCTGTTTTTT	CASKRGGDTGELFF
.	TRBD1	TRBJ2-7	TRBV4-1	TGCGCCAGCAGCGACCGGGACAGGGGTACCCACGAGCAGTACTTC	CASSDRDRGTHEQYF
.	TRBD1	TRBJ2-5	TRBV5-6	TGTGCCAGCAGTCAGGAAGGGACAGGGTGGCAAGAGACCCAGTACTTC	CASSQEGTGWQETQYF
once	.	TRBJ1-2	TRBV6-5	TGTGCCAGCAGTTATGTTGGTGGCTACACCTTC	CASSYVGGYTF
.	.	TRBJ2-2	TRBV28	TGTGCCAGCAGTTTCCCCATGAAGATAGGGCTAGGCACCGGGGAGCTGTTTTTT	CASSFPMKIGLGTGELFF
.	.	TRBJ1-4	TRBV2	TGTGCCAGCAGTGGGACAGTTGGAAAACTGTTTTTT	CASSGTVGKLFF
.	.	TRBJ1-1	TRBV19	TGTGCCTGTTCCTACCAAACAAACACTGAAGCTTTCTTT	CACSYQTNTEAFF
.	TRBD2	TRBJ2-2	TRBV19	TGTGCCAGTAGGCCCCTGGTAAGCGGGAGGGCCGCCAACACCGGGGAGCTGTTTTTT	CASRPLVSGRAANTGELFF
.	.	TRBJ1-1	TRBV6-6	TGTGCCAGCAGTCAGCTGGCGGCAGGCACTGAAGCTTTCTTT	CASSQLAAGTEAFF
.	TRBD2	TRBJ2-3	TRBV7-3	TGTGCCAGCAGCCAAGCGGGGAACACAGATACGCAGTATTTT	CASSQAGNTDTQYF
.	.	TRBJ1-2	TRBV4-1	TGCGCCAGCAGCCAAGGTTTGGGGGCGAGCTATGGCTACACCTTC	CASSQGLGASYGYTF
.	.	TRBJ2-7	TRBV20-1	TGCAGTGCTAGAGGCTTTAACGAGCAGTACTTC	CSARGFNEQYF
.	.	TRBJ2-7	TRBV4-1	TGCGCCAGCAGCCAAGATTTGGTAGGGGACGAGCAGTACTTC	CASSQDLVGDEQYF
.	.	TRBJ1-3	TRBV30	TGTGCCTTTGGAGTTGACTCTGGAAACACCATATATTTT	CAFGVDSGNTIYF
few	TRBD1	TRBJ1-1	TRBV2	TGTGCAAAGCAGGGGGGTAGACAGACAGAAGCTTTCTTT	CAKQGGRQTEAFF
.	.	TRBJ2-1	TRBV27	TGTGCCAGCAGTTCCGCCGGGACCGCTTACAATGAGCAGTTCTTC	CASSSAGTAYNEQFF
.	TRBD1	TRBJ2-3	TRBV18	TGTGCCAGCTCACCAGGACAGGGAACAGATACGCAGTATTTT	CASSPGQGTDTQYF
.	TRBD1	TRBJ2-7	TRBV10-3	TGTGCCATCAGTGGCGGTCGACAGGGTGACGAGCAGTACTTC	CAISGGRQGDEQYF
.	.	TRBJ1-2	TRBV10-3	TGTGCCATCAGCGAGGGGGGTTATGGCTACACCTTC	CAISEGGYGYTF
.	.	TRBJ1-5	TRBV19	TGTGCCAGTAGTAACGATAGATGGGACAATCAGCCCCAGCATTTT	CASSNDRWDNQPQHF
.	.	TRBJ2-3	TRBV28	TGTGCCAGCAGTCTCGCAGGAAAACCGAGCACAGATACGCAGTATTTT	CASSLAGKPSTDTQYF
.	.	TRBJ2-2	TRBV18	TGTGCCAGCTCACCACTAAGACGGCCTCGGGACACCGGGGAGCTGTTTTTT	CASSPLRRPRDTGELFF
.	TRBD2	TRBJ2-4	TRBV14	TGTGCCAGCAGCCAACTAGCGGGAGGGCCCCAAAACATTCAGTACTTC	CASSQLAGGPQNIQYF
.	TRBD1	TRBJ2-7	TRBV28	TGTGCCAGCAGTTTCTCCGTGGGACAGGCTTACGAGCAGTACTTC	CASSFSVGQAYEQYF
.	.	TRBJ2-6	TRBV5-4	TGTGCCAGCAGCACCTCCGGGGCCAACGTCCTGACTTTC	CASSTSGANVLTF
.	.	TRBJ2-2	TRBV15	TGTGCCACCAGCAGAGATGGGGACTTGAACACCGGGGAGCTGTTTTTT	CATSRDGDLNTGELFF
.	TRBD2	TRBJ2-1	TRBV25-1	TGTGCCAGCAGTGTCACCGGGACTAGGCTCCCGCAGTTCTTC	CASSVTGTRLPQFF
.	TRBD1	TRBJ1-2	TRBV19	TGTGCCAGTAAGACGACGGGACAGGGGAACTATGGCTACACCTTC	CASKTTGQGNYGYTF
.	TRBD2	TRBJ2-7	TRBV19	TGTGCCAGTAGTAGGGCTAGCGGGAGGTACTACGAGCAGTACTTC	CASSRASGRYYEQYF
.	TRBD1	TRBJ1-4	TRBV10-1	TGCGCCAGCAGTACCAAAAGGAAGGGGGACAGGCCAAATGAAAAACTGTTTTTT	CASSTKRKGDRPNEKLFF
.	.	TRBJ2-3	TRBV18	TGTGCCAGCTCACCAAAAGCTAGCACAGATACGCAGTATTTT	CASSPKASTDTQYF
.	.	TRBJ2-7	TRBV9	TGTGCCAGCAGTACTAGCACGGCTTCCGAGCAGTACTTC	CASSTSTASEQYF
.	.	TRBJ2-7	TRBV6-1	TGTGCCAGCAGTGACCGTTTCGCCTACGAGCAGTACTTC	CASSDRFAYEQYF